The sequence of this T cell receptor (beta chain) was determined in a study of T-cell reconstitution after alpha-beta-depleted transplantation in children. Researchers prepared the TCRbeta library using unique molecular identifiers, the study reports. TCRdb re-analysed the PCR reads in MiXCR, keeping a single row per CDR3 protein. This sample has 90,000 to 120,000 distinct CDR3 sequences, with almost 6.5% found just once. The CDR3 runs to 15 residues. The germline gives CDR1 ENHRY, CDR2 SYGVKD. V lost 4 bases to trimming and J lost 8 bases, with 20 bases between them. Broader study findings: Expanded graft clones, several hundred of them, were reportedly the source of alpha-beta T cells about two months after transplant.

Notes on this clonotype: Its target is unknown.

The receptor comes from a male patient between 2 and 10 years old who had a stem cell transplant for acute lymphoblastic leukemia, so the T cells may come from the graft donor. J is TRBJ1-2 and V is TRBV10-3; the D is unclear. This sample comprised PBMCs, mostly from graft donor cells, obtained 360 days after TCRalphabeta/CD19-depleted stem cell transplant. In DNA form, the CDR3 reads TGTGCCATCAGTGCCGTACCGGGCGCTATCAGAGGCTACACCTTC. Its protein product is CAISAVPGAIRGYTF.